The 27 T cell receptor beta chains presented below share a single source sample, sequenced in a study of CD8 T cells in Susac syndrome. Reverse transcription of roughly 0.5 to 1 ug RNA used random hexamers. TCRdb redid the calling of the immunoSEQ multiplex PCR reads with MiXCR, one entry per CDR3 protein. The sample has approximately 220,000 distinct CDR3 sequences, approximately 90% seen once. Sequenced: CD8+ T cells from PBMCs. All receptors come from a human donor with multiple sclerosis.

The rearrangement uses TRBV14 and TRBJ2-7; TRBD1 matches at 9 bases. This CDR3 region has 13 residues. CDR1 is SGHDN, CDR2 FVKESK, per germline. Trimming cost V 6 bases and J 3 bases; bases outside gene matches: 3. DNA of the CDR3: TGTGCCAGCAGTGGGACAGGGTACTACGAGCAGTACTTC. Translated, it gives CASSGTGYYEQYF.

The V call is TRBV9, the J call TRBJ2-2; D possibly matches TRBD1 or TRBD2 (5 bases each). Trimming shortened V by 5 bases and J by 0 bases, and 14 bases separated the two germline ends. Germline V gene data show CDR1 as SGDLS and CDR2 as YYNGEE. The CDR3 has 16 amino acids. The CDR3 nucleotides are TGTGCCAGCAGGGGGCCGGGGAAGTCGAACACCGGGGAGCTGTTTTTT. It encodes CASRGPGKSNTGELFF.

CDR3 nucleotide sequence: TGTGCCAGTAGTGCCGGGACTAGCCCACACCGAGAGACCCAGTACTTC. Its protein is CASSAGTSPHRETQYF. This chain joins TRBV19 and TRBJ2-5; TRBD2 matches 9 bases. The CDR3 runs 16 residues. Germline V gives CDR1 LNHDA, CDR2 SQIVND (reference sequence). V trimming: 5 bases; J trimming: 4 bases; junction bases outside the gene matches: 11.

V gene TRBV19 combines with J gene TRBJ1-2; D is perhaps TRBD1 (5 bases). Germline V gene sequence: CDR1 LNHDA, CDR2 SQIVND (reference sequence). There are 14 residues in the CDR3. Trimming pared 3 bases from V and 3 bases from J, leaving 11 bases between. CDR3 sequence reads: CASSIGTSHYGYTF. The CDR3 DNA reads as TGTGCCAGTAGTATCGGGACCTCGCACTATGGCTACACCTTC.

The V and J genes are TRBV6-2 or TRBV6-3 and TRBJ2-7, with a possible D match to TRBD1 (6 bases). V shed 5 bases and J shed 1 base, with 12 bases lying between them. Germline CDR1 is MNHEY and CDR2 is SVGEGT. The CDR3 has 14 amino acids. The CDR3 protein is CASSAQGPSYEQYF. As DNA, the CDR3 is TGTGCCAGCAGTGCCCAGGGGCCGTCCTACGAGCAGTACTTC.

The rearrangement joins TRBV5-1 to TRBJ2-3; the D gene is possibly TRBD1 (5 bases). CDR1 and CDR2 from the germline V gene are SGHRS and YFSETQ. The CDR3 has 17 residues. Trimming shortened V by 1 base and J by 1 base, and 16 bases separated the two germline ends. The CDR3 nucleotides are TGCGCCAGCAGCTTGCCCCGGCAGGGTTTAGGCACAGATACGCAGTATTTT. Translated, it gives CASSLPRQGLGTDTQYF.

V usage is TRBV14 and J usage is TRBJ2-1, with 8 nucleotides matching TRBD2. Trimming removed 1 base from V and 0 bases from J; junction bases left unmatched: 2. Per germline, CDR1 SGHDN and CDR2 FVKESK. The CDR3 loop spans 16 amino acids. CDR3: CASSQVAGSSYNEQFF. The CDR3 DNA reads TGTGCCAGCAGCCAAGTAGCGGGGAGCTCCTACAATGAGCAGTTCTTC.

The gene calls are TRBV27 and TRBJ1-1, with TRBD1 matching 7 bases. V gave up 5 bases and J gave up 6 bases; unmatched junction bases: 6. Germline values: CDR1 MNHEY, CDR2 SMNVEV (reference sequence). The CDR3 length is 13 residues. CDR3 region: CASSRQGRPEAFF. The CDR3 DNA follows: TGTGCCAGCAGTAGACAGGGCCGGCCTGAAGCTTTCTTT.

The rearrangement links TRBV2 to TRBJ2-7; 10 positions match TRBD1. This CDR3 has 14 residues. V shed 6 bases, J shed 4 bases, and the junction held 6 bases outside the gene matches. The germline CDR1 and CDR2 sequences are SNHLY and FYNNEI. The DNA for the CDR3 is TGTGCCAGCAGGCCGGGACAGGGGCCATACGAGCAGTACTTC. This encodes CASRPGQGPYEQYF.

The chain has TRBV29-1 and TRBJ2-5; TRBD1 agrees at 7 bases. The length of the CDR3 is 16 residues. V shed 0 bases, J shed 5 bases, and the junction held 12 bases outside the gene matches. From germline, CDR1 is SQVTM and CDR2 ANQGSEA. CDR3: CSVEDLGLTGYETQYF. The CDR3 bases are TGCAGCGTTGAAGATCTTGGCTTGACAGGGTATGAGACCCAGTACTTC. Full variable domain (rest looked up from reference TRBV29-1 and TRBJ2-5): SAVISQKPSRDICQRGTSLTIQCQVDSQVTMMFWYRQQPGQSLTLIATANQGSEATYESGFVIDKFPISRPNLTFSTLTVSNMSPEDSSIYLCSVEDLGLTGYETQYFGPGTRLLVL.

J is TRBJ2-1 and V is TRBV10-3; weak D call: TRBD2 (7 bases). Germline V gives CDR1 ENHRY, CDR2 SYGVKD. This CDR3 contains 18 residues. Trimming took off 1 base at V and 4 bases at J, with 20 bases between the two ends. CDR3 sequence reads: CAISELGGYTSEYNEQFF. In nucleotides, the CDR3 is TGTGCCATCAGTGAGTTAGGGGGGTATACTAGCGAGTACAATGAGCAGTTCTTC.

This clonotype was detected once. This chain connects TRBV15 to TRBJ2-1, with a weak D call TRBD2 (5 bases). Between the trimmed V and J ends, which lost 3 bases and 5 bases, there was a span of 8 bases. Germline values: CDR1 LNHNV, CDR2 YYDKDF (reference sequence). The CDR3 runs to 13 residues. CDR3 region: CATSSAGDNEQFF. The CDR3 region has the DNA TGTGCCACCAGCAGCGCCGGGGACAATGAGCAGTTCTTC.

The V call is TRBV30, the J call TRBJ2-1, with TRBD2 matching 7 bases. V shed 2 bases and J 2 bases; nucleotides not matched to a gene: 6. Germline V gene data show CDR1 as GTSNPN and CDR2 as SVGIG (reference sequence). The CDR3 extends over 15 amino acids. CDR3 in amino acids: CAWSFREAAYNEQFF. CDR3 sequence (DNA): TGTGCCTGGAGTTTCCGGGAGGCAGCCTACAATGAGCAGTTCTTC.

V usage is TRBV7-9 and J usage is TRBJ2-2, with D hard to call. Germline CDR1 SEHNR, CDR2 FQNEAQ (reference sequence). There are 16 residues in the CDR3. Trimming removed 3 bases at V and 3 bases at J, with 14 bases between. The CDR3 reads CASSFVYRVDTGELFF. CDR3 nucleotide sequence: TGTGCCAGCAGCTTCGTGTATAGGGTTGACACCGGGGAGCTGTTTTTT.

The chain links TRBV7-9 to TRBJ2-7, with 10 bases identical to TRBD2. The CDR3 spans 17 residues. V was clipped by 4 bases and J by 1 base; unmatched bases: 10. Germline loops: CDR1 SEHNR, CDR2 FQNEAQ (reference sequence). In DNA, the CDR3 is TGTGCCAGCAGCTCTCCCCCTAGCGGGAGTACGTCCTACGAGCAGTACTTC. Its translation: CASSSPPSGSTSYEQYF.

V and J are TRBV29-1 and TRBJ2-1; 11 nucleotides match TRBD2. This CDR3 is 12 amino acids long. The junction had 4 bases not matched to a gene; V was cut back by 7 bases and J by 8 bases. The germline gives CDR1 SQVTM, CDR2 ANQGSEA. The CDR3 nucleotides read TGCAGCGCCACGGGACTAGCGGATGAGCAGTTCTTC. Residues: CSATGLADEQFF.

The chain joins TRBV5-4 to TRBJ1-2; D unclear. The CDR3 extends over 16 amino acids. Germline loops: CDR1 SGHNT, CDR2 YYREEE (reference sequence). V was shortened by 2 bases and J by 0 bases, with 14 bases between the two germline ends. In DNA form, the CDR3 reads TGTGCCAGCAGCTTCGGCAGGATATCGGCTAACTATGGCTACACCTTC. Its translation is CASSFGRISANYGYTF.

The chain joins TRBV9 to TRBJ1-3; no definite D call. V was cut by 1 base and J by 2 bases, with 16 bases left in between. The CDR3 totals 17 residues. Germline-derived CDR1 and CDR2 are SGDLS and YYNGEE. CDR3 sequence: CASSVYDTSLPGNTIYF. The CDR3 DNA follows: TGTGCCAGCAGCGTATATGATACGTCCCTTCCTGGAAACACCATATATTTT.

The V gene is TRBV15, the J gene TRBJ1-6; 8 bases are a match to TRBD1. This CDR3 comprises 14 residues. The ends lost 3 bases at V and 8 bases at J; junction bases unmatched: 3. Germline loops: CDR1 LNHNV, CDR2 YYDKDF (reference sequence). CDR3 amino acids: CATSRDRVDSPLHF. CDR3 sequence (DNA): TGTGCCACCAGCAGGGACAGGGTAGATTCACCCCTCCACTTT.

The rearrangement uses TRBV19 and TRBJ2-1; D is unclear. This CDR3 has 15 amino acids. In germline, CDR1 is LNHDA, CDR2 SQIVND (reference sequence). V lost 4 bases to trimming and J lost 0 bases, with 10 bases between them. The CDR3 sequence is CASSKMHNSYNEQFF. The CDR3 bases are TGTGCCAGTAGTAAGATGCACAACTCCTACAATGAGCAGTTCTTC.

V gene TRBV29-1 combines with J gene TRBJ2-1, with TRBD2 identical over 8 bases. With V trimmed by 7 bases and J by 4 bases, 6 bases remained unmatched. Germline lookup yields CDR1 SQVTM and CDR2 ANQGSEA. The CDR3 extends over 13 amino acids. The CDR3 here is CSAREGGYNEQFF. In DNA form, the CDR3 reads TGCAGCGCACGGGAGGGGGGGTACAATGAGCAGTTCTTC.

The J gene is TRBJ1-2, the V gene TRBV29-1, with D hard to call. Germline lookup yields CDR1 SQVTM and CDR2 ANQGSEA. The CDR3 consists of 14 residues. Trimming stripped 1 base from V and 4 bases from J, with 13 bases between. This CDR3 reads CSVEGPPGGYGYTF. The CDR3 DNA sequence: TGCAGCGTTGAAGGACCTCCGGGTGGCTATGGCTACACCTTC.

The chain employs TRBV4-3 and TRBJ1-2, with D unclear. This CDR3 is 17 amino acids long. Trimming removed 0 bases at V and 2 bases at J, with 16 bases between. Per germline, CDR1 LGHNA and CDR2 YSLEER. The CDR3 spells CASSQERLQYPNYGYTF. The CDR3 region has the DNA TGCGCCAGCAGCCAAGAGAGGTTACAGTACCCAAACTATGGCTACACCTTC.

This clonotype was found once. The CDR3 region is CASSDMGNTEAFF. In DNA form, the CDR3 reads TGTGCCAGCAGTGATATGGGGAACACTGAAGCTTTCTTT. The chain couples TRBV12-3 or TRBV12-4 to TRBJ1-1; unclear D gene. The length of the CDR3 is 13 residues. The V end lost 5 bases, the J end lost 1 base, and 8 bases lay between the germline ends.

A single count supports this clonotype. The chain has TRBV24-1 and TRBJ1-1, with D unclear. Trimming pared 9 bases from V and 1 base from J, leaving 17 bases between. Germline lookup yields CDR1 KGHDR and CDR2 SFDVKD. The CDR3 runs to 15 residues. CDR3 DNA: TGTGCCACCCCGCTTCAACAGCGAAGGAACACTGAAGCTTTCTTT. This sequence encodes CATPLQQRRNTEAFF.

The rearrangement links TRBV5-8 to TRBJ1-5; D possibly corresponds to TRBD1 (6 bases). This CDR3 has 15 amino acids. The germline V gene has CDR1 SGHTS and CDR2 YDEGEE. V was trimmed by 1 base and J by 7 bases, leaving 15 bases between them. The CDR3 region has the DNA TGTGCCAGCAGCTTGCGAGAGGGGGGGCACCAGCCCCAGCATTTT. It translates to CASSLREGGHQPQHF.

The rearrangement uses TRBV27 and TRBJ1-1; possible D gene TRBD1, 5 bases. The germline V gene encodes CDR1 MNHEY and CDR2 SMNVEV (reference sequence). The length of the CDR3 is 13 residues. Trimming removed 3 bases from V and 0 bases from J, with 5 bases in between. DNA of the CDR3: TGTGCCAGCAGTTTGGGACTGAACACTGAAGCTTTCTTT. It yields the protein CASSLGLNTEAFF.